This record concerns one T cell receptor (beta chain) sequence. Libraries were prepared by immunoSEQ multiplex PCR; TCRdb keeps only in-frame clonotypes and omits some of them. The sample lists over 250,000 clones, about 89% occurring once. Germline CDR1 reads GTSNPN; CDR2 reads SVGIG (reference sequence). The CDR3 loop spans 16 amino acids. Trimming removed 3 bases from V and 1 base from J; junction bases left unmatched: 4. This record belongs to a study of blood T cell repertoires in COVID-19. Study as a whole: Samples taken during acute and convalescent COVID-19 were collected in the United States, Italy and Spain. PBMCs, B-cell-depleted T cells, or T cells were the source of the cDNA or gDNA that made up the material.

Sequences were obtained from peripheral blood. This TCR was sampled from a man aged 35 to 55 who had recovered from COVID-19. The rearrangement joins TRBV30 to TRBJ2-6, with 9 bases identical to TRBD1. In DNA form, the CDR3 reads TGTGCCTGGAGCGGGGGACAGGGATCTGGGGCCAACGTCCTGACTTTC. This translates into CAWSGGQGSGANVLTF.